The following is a TCR beta chain sequence with its context. What it binds is unknown. The sample comes from a study of cytomegalovirus exposure and HLA in healthy donors. Study-level findings and limits: A later analysis found first-cohort TCR clusters tended to co-occur in the 90 to 150 validation repertoires. Listed as cytomegalovirus-associated were 150 to 200 TCR beta chains.

Germline V gene sequence: CDR1 SGHDN, CDR2 FVKESK. The junction had 6 bases not matched to a gene; V was cut back by 2 bases and J by 2 bases. This CDR3 comprises 15 residues. Clones were sequenced by immunoSEQ multiplex PCR, and TCRdb holds only the in-frame ones, with some missing. The sample contains 220,000 or so clones, approximately 88% of which appear only once. The specimen was PBMCs. The sequence derives from a woman aged 25-40 years in good health and CMV-seropositive. The chain recombines TRBV14 with TRBJ2-7; 7 nucleotides line up with TRBD1. CDR3 nucleotide sequence: TGTGCCAGCAGCCAATACAGGGGTACCCCCTACGAGCAGTACTTC. This translates into CASSQYRGTPYEQYF.